The table lists the clone carrying this TCR beta chain with a count of one. What it binds is not known. Sequencing of cultured CD4+ T cell DNA used the Oncomine TCR Beta short-read assay. TCRdb called the PCR reads again in MiXCR, with one record for every CDR3 protein. The sample has under 20,000 distinct CDR3 sequences, roughly 51% seen once; the top ten hold roughly 7.9%. CDR3 size: 15 residues. V lost 6 bases, J lost 4 bases, and 16 bases lay in between. Per the germline V gene, CDR1 is SNHLY and CDR2 is FYNNEI. This sample is drawn from a study of vaccination and CD4 T cells after COVID-19. Treatment: roughly nine-day PBMC culture with coronavirus spike peptide pools or control peptides (ViraFEST assay). IL-2 at 8.5 to 10 IU/ml and peptide pools at approximately 10 ug/ml were added to PBMCs cultured at roughly 2 million per well.

This clonotype originated in a human donor who had recovered from COVID-19. The sequenced sample consisted of CD4+ T cells from blood, cultured in vitro. The chain has TRBV2 and TRBJ2-1, with D perhaps given as TRBD1 or TRBD2 (5 bases each). As DNA, the CDR3 is TGTGCCAGCAGGGACTCCGGGACCAGATACAATGAGCAGTTCTTC. It is translated as CASRDSGTRYNEQFF. Looking up the rest from reference TRBV2 and TRBJ2-1 gives the full variable domain: EPEVTQTPSHQVTQMGQEVILRCVPISNHLYFYWYRQILGQKVEFLVSFYNNEISEKSEIFDDQFSVERPDGSNFTLKIRSTKLEDSAMYFCASRDSGTRYNEQFFGPGTRLTVL.